This TCR beta chain was found in a study of blood T cell repertoires in COVID-19. The protocol was immunoSEQ multiplex PCR, while the TCRdb copy is restricted to in-frame clones and leaves out a portion. The sample has 110,000 or so clones; approximately 90% are singletons. The V end lost 1 base, the J end lost 1 base, and 7 bases lay between the germline ends. Germline CDR1 reads LGHDT; CDR2 reads YNNKEL (reference sequence). The CDR3 length is 14 residues. The clonotype comes from a woman aged 50 to 60 with acute or convalescent COVID-19. The genes are TRBV3-1 (or the pseudogene TRBV3-2) and TRBJ1-1; weak D call: TRBD1 (5 bases). Sequencing used peripheral blood. The CDR3 reads CASSQGTTNTEAFF. As DNA, the CDR3 is TGTGCCAGCAGCCAAGGGACAACGAACACTGAAGCTTTCTTT.